This entry features one TCR beta chain sequence. Its antigen remains unidentified. Qualities for individual bases were not recorded, and no much larger clone is one base off. Taken from the germline V gene, the CDR1 and CDR2 loops are SGHAT and FQNNGV. The CDR3 contains 15 residues, cysteine and phenylalanine counted. Left in the record is the CDR3 DNA by itself, 45 bases read in frame from the first base. V loses 1 base at its end and J loses 4 bases; junction bases beyond the gene matches: 4. The source of the sample is a study of beta chain features in type 1 diabetes (dated by TCRdb to the late 2010s). Describing the broader study: Patients and healthy donors did not differ in mean age, gender distribution, total cell number or subset yield. A total of 85 million to 140 million sorted cells were examined across all samples, and a strong correlation was observed between cell number per subset and RNA yield. In the study, TCRB repertoires of sorted circulating CD4+ T cell subsets from recently diagnosed type 1 diabetes patients were compared with those of matched healthy donors. Regulatory and stem cell-like memory subsets were isolated from only 8 patients and roughly 8 healthy donors, whereas naive and central memory subsets came from all 28 donors.

The entire isolated RNA was reverse transcribed using the High Capacity cDNA Reverse Transcription Kit, and thus expressed TCRB transcripts were sequenced. Deep immunoSEQ sequencing was performed on naive, central memory and regulatory T cell samples, with an average of roughly 4 million total reads per sample. After sorted cells were lysed in RLT buffer, RNA was extracted with DNase-treated RNeasy Micro or Mini kits, with the choice depending on cell number. Each cell subset was processed separately to prevent cross-contamination, with patient and healthy donor samples processed together. Using the immunoSEQ multiplex PCR, TCRB sequences were amplified from cDNA into 87-bp fragments spanning the CDR3 region. The amplicons were sequenced using the Illumina HiSeq platform. In the original analysis: Synthetic template baselines were used to correct PCR bias computationally, reads within Hamming distance 2 were collapsed together, and singletons that could not be merged were discarded. By aligning reads against IMGT, V, D and J genes, CDR3 length, and insertions or deletions at six rearrangement sites were assigned. Within each subset, clonotype counts were normalized to sorted cell number, and only after that were true diversity and Gini coefficients computed with the tcR R package. The overlap coefficient, calculated on TCRB nucleotide sequences, was used to measure repertoire sharing. Out-of-frame TCRB sequences from naive cells were analyzed to stand in for the pre-selection repertoire. In TCRdb, the immuneACCESS table is reduced to in-frame sequences with V and J assigned. These tables do not hold every clone; where another copy was compared, an unresolved V gene accounts for under half, and the others remain unexplained. Clonal size and the V and J genes are those of that table, whereas D and trimming came from the DNA. This sample holds 640,000 or so clones; around 15% were observed only once. The ten top clones hold approximately 0.022% of the sample.

Overall study outcomes, separate from this receptor: Because cDNA rather than genomic DNA was sequenced, highly expressing activated cells could have been over-represented, although no difference in activation and CD3 levels was found between groups. At VDJ recombination sites, type 1 diabetes patients had fewer insertions and more deleted nucleotides, which implies abnormalities in thymic rearrangement. Only small numbers of individuals were included in the HLA sub-analyses, which left unresolved whether HLA type had any influence on TCRB rearrangement. Naive, central memory and regulatory TCRB repertoires appeared to be more alike among patients than among healthy donors. PCR may preferentially amplify shorter templates, but because patient and control samples were amplified and corrected together, any resulting skew would affect both groups equally. A moderate but significant shortening of TCRB CDR3 length was observed in type 1 diabetes patients in all four CD4+ subsets.

From each donor, a single peripheral blood sample of approximately 120 mL on average was drawn into heparinised tubes. A BD FACSAria II was used to sort naive, central memory, regulatory and stem cell-like memory CD4+ T cells with a panel that included CD45RO, CCR7, CD25, CD127, CD95 and CD27. A purity above 95% was achieved for all sorted populations. Right away, PBMCs were isolated by Lymphoprep density gradient centrifugation and were stained directly, with no culture step. So that batch effects would be minimized, each experiment stained and sorted samples in pairs, pairing one healthy donor with one patient.

The TCR originated in a man between 18 and 29 years old with type 1 diabetes. Sequenced: naive CD4+ T cells from blood. Taken with the paper, the label for cell subset or site translates to: true naive CD4+ T cells. The rearrangement combines TRBV11-2 with TRBJ1-1, with 9 bases in between that match TRBD1. Read as DNA, the sequence is TGTGCCAGCAGCTTAGCCCCGGACAGGGGCACTGAAGCTTTCTTT. Its protein product is CASSLAPDRGTEAFF. Beyond the CDR3, the reference TRBV11-2 and TRBJ1-1 genes provide the residues; the full variable domain reads: EAGVAQSPRYKIIEKRQSVAFWCNPISGHATLYWYQQILGQGPKLLIQFQNNGVVDDSQLPKDRFSAERLKGVDSTLKIQPAKLEDSAVYLCASSLAPDRGTEAFFGQGTRLTVV.